Below, 14 T cell receptor beta chains from the same sample are listed, as sequenced in a study of blood T cell repertoires in COVID-19 (dated by TCRdb to about 2020). Receptor amplification or capture employed the immunoSEQ multiplex PCR assay. TCRdb stores this immuneACCESS table with in-frame sequences only. Part of the clones is absent; in the studies checked, under half of the shortfall reflects unresolved V genes, and no reason is known for the rest. The sample includes some 160,000 clones, with just under 85% observed a single time. The top ten clones comprise about 2.5% of the sample. Material for sequencing was peripheral blood. The origin of the receptors is an elderly woman with COVID-19, enrolled during active disease.

The chain uses TRBV28 and TRBJ1-5; D gene unclear. This CDR3 region has 12 residues. Germline-derived CDR1 and CDR2 are MDHEN and SYDVKM. V shed 2 bases and J shed 8 bases, with 7 bases lying between them. The CDR3 coding sequence is TGTGCCAGCAGTTTAATGAGCAAGCCCCAGCATTTT. Translated: CASSLMSKPQHF.

This clone has just a few counts. The chain's CDR3 is CASTSRNEQFF. The CDR3 DNA is TGTGCCAGTACTAGCCGCAATGAGCAGTTCTTC. V and J are TRBV28 and TRBJ2-1; possible D gene TRBD2, 6 bases. Trimming removed 9 bases at V and 6 bases at J, with 9 bases between. Germline-derived CDR1 and CDR2 are MDHEN and SYDVKM. The CDR3 runs to 11 residues.

The sample holds one count of this clone. The V call is TRBV10-1, the J call TRBJ1-6, with 9 bases lining up with TRBD1. There are 16 residues in the CDR3. With V trimmed by 9 bases and J by 0 bases, 6 bases remained unmatched. Germline V gives CDR1 WNHNN, CDR2 SYGVQD (reference sequence). This chain's CDR3 is CARGGTGSSYNSPLHF. CDR3 nucleotides: TGCGCCAGGGGGGGGACAGGGAGCTCCTATAATTCACCCCTCCACTTT.

The chain employs TRBV5-6 and TRBJ1-3; 9 positions agree with TRBD1. The ends lost 3 bases at V and 2 bases at J; junction bases unmatched: 3. The CDR3 loop spans 15 amino acids. CDR1 SGHDT and CDR2 YYEEEE come from the germline V gene. CDR3: CASSSDRGTGNTIYF. In DNA form, the CDR3 reads TGTGCCAGCAGCTCTGACAGGGGGACTGGAAACACCATATATTTT.

J is TRBJ2-7 and V is TRBV11-3; perhaps TRBD1 as D (6 bases). The germline V gene has CDR1 SGHNT and CDR2 YENEEA. V lost 0 bases, J lost 5 bases, and 14 bases lay in between. The CDR3 has 15 residues. CDR3 sequence (DNA): TGTGCCAGCAGCTTAGAGGGAACAGGGATCAACGAGCAGTACTTC. Its protein product is CASSLEGTGINEQYF.

The V call is TRBV11-2, the J call TRBJ1-3; no firm D call. The germline V gene encodes CDR1 SGHAT and CDR2 FQNNGV. The CDR3 has 14 residues. Trimming pared 3 bases from V and 3 bases from J, leaving 9 bases between. Written as DNA, the CDR3 is TGTGCCAGCAGCTTCGGGGAGATTGGAAACACCATATATTTT. It encodes CASSFGEIGNTIYF.

The V and J genes are TRBV21-1 and TRBJ1-1; the D call TRBD1 from the table was never checked on the DNA. TRBV21-1 is marked as a pseudogene. CDR3 length: 16 amino acids. CDR3 sequence: CASSASGRQVSTEAFF. The CDR3 DNA is TGTGCCAGCAGCGCCTCAGGGCGGCAGGTGAGCACTGAAGCTTTCTTT.

This clone has just a few counts. This chain connects TRBV2 to TRBJ2-2; TRBD2 matches at 7 bases. The V gene's germline CDR1 is SNHLY and CDR2 FYNNEI. Trimming cost V 6 bases and J 1 base; bases outside gene matches: 8. CDR3 size: 16 residues. Here the CDR3 DNA reads TGTGCCAGCAGATCTGGCGGGGGAAGGAACACCGGGGAGCTGTTTTTT. Translation gives CASRSGGGRNTGELFF.

This chain uses TRBV6-2 or TRBV6-3 with TRBJ2-3; D is undetermined. CDR1 is MNHEY and CDR2 is SVGEGT in the germline V gene. V lost 4 bases, J lost 2 bases, and 7 bases lay in between. The CDR3 has 13 amino acids. The CDR3, as DNA: TGTGCCAGCAGTTTTCCTTTCACAGATACGCAGTATTTT. Translation: CASSFPFTDTQYF.

The rearrangement uses TRBV5-5 and TRBJ1-2; a weak D match, TRBD1 (6 bases). Per the germline V gene, CDR1 is SGHKS and CDR2 is YYEKEE (reference sequence). The length of the CDR3 is 14 residues. Between the trimmed V and J ends, which lost 0 bases and 2 bases, there was a span of 8 bases. CDR3 in DNA: TGTGCCAGCAGCTTGGCTGGGACAAACTATGGCTACACCTTC. Its protein is CASSLAGTNYGYTF.

The sample holds a few counts of this clone. The gene calls are TRBV7-8 and TRBJ2-7, with D unclear. Trimming removed 2 bases at V and 5 bases at J, with 4 bases between. CDR1 SGHVS and CDR2 FQNEAQ come from the germline V gene. The CDR3 runs to 11 residues. CDR3 protein: CASSLSDEQYF. The CDR3 nucleotides read TGTGCCAGCAGCTTATCAGACGAGCAGTACTTC.

The V and J genes are TRBV27 and TRBJ2-3, with 9 bases matching TRBD2. V lost 0 bases, J lost 4 bases, and 5 bases stayed unmatched. CDR1 is MNHEY and CDR2 is SMNVEV in the germline V gene (reference sequence). The length of the CDR3 is 16 residues. The CDR3 spells CASSLSGGGVPDTQYF. As DNA, the CDR3 is TGTGCCAGCAGTTTATCGGGCGGGGGGGTCCCAGATACGCAGTATTTT.

The rearrangement uses TRBV27 and TRBJ2-3; 7 bases match TRBD1. V lost 6 bases, J lost 3 bases, and 12 bases stayed unmatched. The CDR3 is 16 amino acids. The V gene's germline CDR1 is MNHEY and CDR2 SMNVEV (reference sequence). As DNA, the CDR3 is TGTGCCAGCAGCTCAAGAGCCGGGACAGTAACAGATACGCAGTATTTT. Protein product: CASSSRAGTVTDTQYF.

The J gene is TRBJ1-3, the V gene TRBV28, with a weak D call TRBD1 (6 bases). The CDR3 is made up of 15 amino acids. CDR1 and CDR2 (germline): MDHEN, SYDVKM. V dropped 8 bases and J dropped 3 bases, with 17 bases sitting between them. CDR3 in amino acids: CASLAGGAGGNTIYF. DNA of the CDR3: TGTGCCAGCCTGGCGGGGGGCGCGGGTGGAAACACCATATATTTT.